This T cell receptor (beta chain) is drawn from a study of blood T cell repertoires in COVID-19. At the level of the study: COVID-19 samples, acute and convalescent, were from the United States, Italy and Spain.

Original analysis: Amplification with reference gene primers provided the estimates of nucleated cell counts. The repertoire was sequenced with immunoSEQ multiplex PCR; TCRdb's copy has only in-frame clones and lacks some. V, J and clone size are those of that table, while D and trimming were read from the DNA. This sample has some 21,000 clones; about 78% occur once, and the top ten carry around 13%. This clone turned up a few times. Germline CDR1 is LGHDT and CDR2 is YNNKEL (reference sequence). V shed 11 bases and J shed 0 bases, with 17 bases lying between them. The CDR3 covers 16 residues. The sequenced sample consisted of peripheral blood. The J gene is TRBJ2-6, the V gene TRBV3-1 (or the pseudogene TRBV3-2); possibly TRBD2 for D (6 bases). This TCR was sampled from a man in his 60s with active COVID-19. The CDR3 region has the DNA TGTGCCTCCTCACGGAGGGGTTCCTCTGGGGCCAACGTCCTGACTTTC. This translates into CASSRRGSSGANVLTF.